This T cell receptor (beta chain) was sequenced for a study of blood T cell repertoires in COVID-19. Study as a whole: Samples taken during acute and convalescent COVID-19 were collected in the United States, Italy and Spain. PBMCs, B-cell-depleted T cells, or T cells provided the cDNA or gDNA that made up the material.

Per the study methods: Amplifying reference gene primers gave estimates of nucleated cell counts. The assay was immunoSEQ multiplex PCR, and TCRdb's table has in-frame clones only and misses some. V and J calls and clone size are copied from that table; D and trimming were computed from the DNA. The repertoire has roughly 110,000 clones, roughly nine tenths of them found once; the top ten carry around 4.5%. Germline CDR1 reads SGHNT; CDR2 reads YENEEA. The V gene end was trimmed by 1 base and the J gene end by 6 bases; junction bases not matched to a gene: 3. The CDR3 consists of 15 residues. This clonotype was sampled from a man aged 35 to 55 with acute or convalescent COVID-19. The rearrangement uses TRBV11-3 and TRBJ2-2, with 9 bases aligning to TRBD1. Sequencing used peripheral blood. The CDR3 DNA is TGTGCCAGCAGCTTAGCTACAGGGGGCCCCGGGGAGCTGTTTTTT. Amino acid sequence: CASSLATGGPGELFF.